The 15 T cell receptor beta chains reported below all come from one sample, sequenced in a study of PD-1 blockade in classical Hodgkin lymphoma. Relapse was seen in all patients after autologous stem cell transplantation, and brentuximab vedotin exposure was variable. The CD8+ T cells came from thawed PBMCs through magnetic negative selection. The protocol was immunoSEQ multiplex PCR, while the TCRdb copy is restricted to in-frame clones and leaves out a portion. In the table there are around 13,000 clones, 65% to 85% of which are singletons. This specimen was CD8+ T cells from blood, taken at baseline. These receptors were obtained from a human donor with classical Hodgkin lymphoma.

The chain links TRBV25-1 to TRBJ1-5; no clear D. The CDR3 consists of 14 residues. The V end lost 0 bases, the J end lost 3 bases, and 6 bases lay between the germline ends. In germline, CDR1 is MGHDK, CDR2 SYGVNS. The CDR3 DNA sequence: TGTGCCAGCAGTGAATATGCAGTCAATCAGCCCCAGCATTTT. This codes for CASSEYAVNQPQHF.

This clone was recorded a few times. V gene TRBV4-2 combines with J gene TRBJ2-5; perhaps TRBD2 as D (6 bases). CDR3 length: 12 amino acids. CDR1 and CDR2 (germline): LGHNA, YNFKEQ. Trimming removed 5 bases from V and 7 bases from J, with 11 bases in between. CDR3 in amino acids: CASSAVGGTQYF. CDR3 nucleotide sequence: TGTGCCAGCAGCGCCGTGGGGGGGACCCAGTACTTC.

The chain recombines TRBV9 with TRBJ2-7, with 7 bases identical to TRBD1. V dropped 1 base and J dropped 1; count of bases not matched to a gene: 2. This CDR3 has 14 amino acids. Germline loops: CDR1 SGDLS, CDR2 YYNGEE. The chain's CDR3 is CASSVSTGSYEQYF. The CDR3 bases are TGTGCCAGCAGCGTATCGACAGGGTCCTACGAGCAGTACTTC.

As to this clone: At one end, the junction sequence differs from germline, possibly due to a read error. Other nucleotide sequences in the sample specify the same CDR3. The rearrangement links TRBV13 to TRBJ1-2; perhaps TRBD1 as D (6 bases). Germline loops: CDR1 PRHDT, CDR2 FYEKMQ (reference sequence). The CDR3 is 14 amino acids. CDR3 in amino acids: CASSLGGRGYGYTF. In DNA form, the CDR3 reads TGTGCCAGCAGCCTAGGTGGCAGGGGCTATGGCTACACCTTC.

CDR3 nucleotides: TGTGCCAGTACTCTTGGTCCCGATCCGAACTATGGCTACACCTTC. Amino acids: CASTLGPDPNYGYTF. The J gene is TRBJ1-2, the V gene TRBV19; D is unresolved. In germline, CDR1 is LNHDA, CDR2 SQIVND (reference sequence). The CDR3 consists of 15 residues. V dropped 7 bases and J dropped 2 bases, with 17 bases sitting between them.

Of note for this clone: Since a far larger clone is one base different, this is likely a read error. This chain links TRBV6-4 with TRBJ1-5; the D gene is possibly TRBD1 (5 bases). Germline CDR1 and CDR2: MRHNA and SNTAGT. V lost 3 bases, J lost 0 bases, and 12 bases lay in between. This CDR3 is 16 amino acids long. CDR3 sequence reads: CASSESPGNSNQPQHF. The CDR3 nucleotides are TGTGCCAGCAGTGAGTCGCCAGGGAATAGCAATCAGCCCCAGCATTTT.

The chain couples TRBV7-6 to TRBJ2-2; D is perhaps TRBD2 (6 bases). The germline CDR1 and CDR2 sequences are SGHVS and FNYEAQ. The CDR3 extends over 16 amino acids. V was trimmed by 0 bases and J by 4 bases, leaving 12 bases between them. CDR3 in amino acids: CASSLAVAASTGELFF. The CDR3 DNA is TGTGCCAGCAGCTTAGCTGTAGCGGCGAGCACCGGGGAGCTGTTTTTT.

This chain connects TRBV15 to TRBJ2-7; D is perhaps TRBD1 or TRBD2 (5 bases each). This CDR3 comprises 13 residues. Germline CDR1 is LNHNV and CDR2 is YYDKDF (reference sequence). V lost 5 bases, J lost 4 bases, and 12 bases lay in between. CDR3 in amino acids: CATSQGPGYEQYF. CDR3 sequence (DNA): TGTGCCACCAGCCAGGGACCGGGGTACGAGCAGTACTTC.

The chain combines TRBV5-1 with TRBJ2-5; D tentatively fits TRBD1 or TRBD2 (6 bases each). Germline CDR1 and CDR2: SGHRS and YFSETQ. Trimming left V 1 base short and J 1 base short, with 11 bases between. This CDR3 has 15 residues. CDR3 DNA sequence: TGCGCCAGCAGCTTGAAGAGGGGGGCCCAAGAGACCCAGTACTTC. Amino acid sequence: CASSLKRGAQETQYF.

Judged by abundance, this clone is medium-sized (0.01 to 0.1%). This chain links TRBV27 with TRBJ2-3, with D tentatively TRBD2 (5 bases). Germline-derived CDR1 and CDR2 are MNHEY and SMNVEV (reference sequence). V was cut by 0 bases and J by 2 bases, with 12 bases left in between. The CDR3 runs to 16 residues. DNA for the CDR3: TGTGCCAGCAGTTTATCGGTAACAGACTACACAGATACGCAGTATTTT. It yields the protein CASSLSVTDYTDTQYF.

The rearrangement links TRBV9 to TRBJ2-2; D call uncertain. CDR1 is SGDLS and CDR2 is YYNGEE in the germline V gene. This CDR3 comprises 15 residues. The ends were cut back, 1 base at V and 6 bases at J, with 13 bases in the middle. The CDR3 bases are TGTGCCAGCAGCGTAAGTGGCGGTGGCGCCGGGGAGCTGTTTTTT. Amino acid sequence: CASSVSGGGAGELFF.

This chain links TRBV15 with TRBJ2-7; D is uncertain. V lost 4 bases and J lost 2, with 15 bases in between. This CDR3 spans 15 amino acids. The V gene's germline CDR1 is LNHNV and CDR2 YYDKDF (reference sequence). The CDR3 sequence is CATSIDSKPPYEQYF. CDR3 nucleotides: TGTGCCACCAGCATCGACTCTAAACCCCCCTACGAGCAGTACTTC.

V usage is TRBV9 and J usage is TRBJ1-2; 10 bases agree with TRBD1. There are 17 residues in the CDR3. Germline V gene sequence: CDR1 SGDLS, CDR2 YYNGEE. J gave up 5 bases and V 0 bases, and 10 bases lay outside the gene matches. The CDR3 DNA is TGTGCCAGCAGCGTAGGTGTGACAGGGGGCCCTCTTTATGGCTACACCTTC. This codes for CASSVGVTGGPLYGYTF.

The gene calls are TRBV19 and TRBJ2-7; 10 bases match TRBD2. The CDR3 loop spans 15 amino acids. In germline, CDR1 is LNHDA, CDR2 SQIVND (reference sequence). Trimming removed 3 bases from V and 2 bases from J; junction bases left unmatched: 4. For the CDR3, the DNA is TGTGCCAGTAGTATGGGCCTAGCGGGGGCCTACGAGCAGTACTTC. This codes for CASSMGLAGAYEQYF. The variable domain in full, with the rest retrieved from reference TRBV19 and TRBJ2-7, is DGGITQSPKYLFRKEGQNVTLSCEQNLNHDAMYWYRQDPGQGLRLIYYSQIVNDFQKGDIAEGYSVSREKKESFPLTVTSAQKNPTAFYLCASSMGLAGAYEQYFGPGTRLTVT.

The chain is built from TRBV19 and TRBJ2-7; D remains ambiguous. V was cut by 4 bases and J by 0 bases, with 13 bases left in between. Per germline, CDR1 LNHDA and CDR2 SQIVND (reference sequence). The CDR3 runs to 15 residues. CDR3 residues: CASSNSGPSSYEQYF. The CDR3 DNA reads TGTGCCAGTAGTAACTCCGGGCCGAGCTCCTACGAGCAGTACTTC.